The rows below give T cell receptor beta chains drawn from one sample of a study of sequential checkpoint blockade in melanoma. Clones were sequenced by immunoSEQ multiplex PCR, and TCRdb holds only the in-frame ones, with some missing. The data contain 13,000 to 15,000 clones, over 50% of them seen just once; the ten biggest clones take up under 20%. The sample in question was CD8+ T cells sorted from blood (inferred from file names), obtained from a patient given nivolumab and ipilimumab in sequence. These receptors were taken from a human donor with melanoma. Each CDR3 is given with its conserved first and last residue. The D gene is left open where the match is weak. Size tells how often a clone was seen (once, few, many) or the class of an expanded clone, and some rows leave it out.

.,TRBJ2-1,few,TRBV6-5,CASRGDYRAYNEQFF,TGTGCCAGCAGGGGTGATTACAGAGCCTACAATGAGCAGTTCTTC
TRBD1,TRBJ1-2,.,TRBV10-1,CATLTGGLLRDYGYTF,TGCGCCACCCTTACAGGGGGACTACTTAGGGACTATGGCTACACCTTC
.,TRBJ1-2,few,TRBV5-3,CASSQGGVGGYTF,TGTGCCAGCAGCCAAGGGGGGGTGGGTGGCTACACCTTC
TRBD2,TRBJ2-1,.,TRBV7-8,CASSGLAGDKQFF,TGTGCCAGCAGCGGACTAGCGGGAGACAAGCAGTTCTTC
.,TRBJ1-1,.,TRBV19,CASSIGRGTEAFF,TGTGCCAGTAGTATTGGCAGGGGAACTGAAGCTTTCTTT
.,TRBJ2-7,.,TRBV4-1,CASSQVYTGSYEQYF,TGCGCCAGCAGCCAAGTTTATACAGGGAGCTACGAGCAGTACTTC
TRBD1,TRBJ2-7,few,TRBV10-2,CATQTGIYEQYF,TGCGCCACTCAGACAGGGATCTACGAGCAGTACTTC
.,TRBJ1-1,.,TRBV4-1,CASSQVWRGGTEAFF,TGCGCCAGCAGCCAAGTTTGGAGGGGTGGCACTGAAGCTTTCTTT
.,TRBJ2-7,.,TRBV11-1,CASSQRGNIPSRGEQYF,TGTGCCAGCAGCCAGAGAGGAAACATCCCAAGTCGAGGCGAGCAGTACTTC
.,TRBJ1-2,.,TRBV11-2,CASSLAASNYGYTF,TGTGCCAGCAGCTTAGCCGCCAGTAACTATGGCTACACCTTC
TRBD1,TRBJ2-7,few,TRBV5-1,CASSLAGQGLSSSYEQYF,TGCGCCAGCAGCTTGGCGGGACAGGGGCTTTCGAGCTCCTACGAGCAGTACTTC
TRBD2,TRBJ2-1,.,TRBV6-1,CASSALEREVYNEQFF,TGTGCCAGCAGTGCCCTAGAGCGGGAGGTCTACAATGAGCAGTTCTTC
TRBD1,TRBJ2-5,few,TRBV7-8,CASSLGQGDVETQYF,TGTGCCAGCAGCCTTGGACAGGGAGACGTGGAGACCCAGTACTTC
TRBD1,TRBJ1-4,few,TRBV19,CASRALGQAENEKLFF,TGTGCCAGCCGAGCCCTGGGACAGGCCGAAAATGAAAAACTGTTTTTT
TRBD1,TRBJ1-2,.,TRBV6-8,CASSTGGDGYTF,TGTGCCAGCAGTACAGGGGGAGATGGCTACACCTTC
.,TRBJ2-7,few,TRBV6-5,CASSYSRGYEQYF,TGTGCCAGCAGTTACTCGAGGGGGTACGAGCAGTACTTC
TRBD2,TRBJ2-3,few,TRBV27,CASSLSLAGADTQYF,TGTGCCAGCAGTTTGAGCTTAGCGGGAGCAGATACGCAGTATTTT
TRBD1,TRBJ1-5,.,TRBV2,CASSDDRGFNQPQHF,TGTGCCAGCAGTGATGACAGGGGATTCAATCAGCCCCAGCATTTT
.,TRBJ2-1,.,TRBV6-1,CASSEISVGAYNEQFF,TGTGCCAGCAGTGAAATTTCCGTAGGGGCATACAATGAGCAGTTCTTC
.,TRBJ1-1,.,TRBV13,CASSPYTEAFF,TGTGCCAGCAGCCCCTACACTGAAGCTTTCTTT
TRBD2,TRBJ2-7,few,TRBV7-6,CASSSPGLAWYEQYF,TGTGCCAGCAGCTCGCCGGGACTAGCGTGGTACGAGCAGTACTTC
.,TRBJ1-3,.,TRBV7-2,CASSLAGPGNTIYF,TGTGCCAGCAGCTTAGCGGGGCCTGGAAACACCATATATTTT
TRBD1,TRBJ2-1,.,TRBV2,CATEGQGAYNEQFF,TGTGCCACTGAGGGACAGGGGGCTTACAATGAGCAGTTCTTC
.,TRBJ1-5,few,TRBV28,CATEMAGYSNQPQHF,TGTGCCACCGAGATGGCGGGGTATAGCAATCAGCCCCAGCATTTT
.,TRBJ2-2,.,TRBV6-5,CASSYSTRATGELFF,TGTGCCAGCAGTTACTCCACCAGGGCCACCGGGGAGCTGTTTTTT
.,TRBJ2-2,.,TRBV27,CASSPLAAGELFF,TGTGCCAGCAGCCCTTTGGCTGCCGGGGAGCTGTTTTTT
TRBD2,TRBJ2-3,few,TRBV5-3,CASKTSGGFTDTQYF,TGTGCCAGCAAGACTAGCGGGGGGTTCACAGATACGCAGTATTTT
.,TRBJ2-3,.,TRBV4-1,CASKEGSGASTDTQYF,TGCGCCAGCAAGGAGGGTAGCGGAGCGAGCACAGATACGCAGTATTTT
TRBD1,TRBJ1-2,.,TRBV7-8,CASSLGTGGSYGYTF,TGTGCCAGCAGCCTAGGAACAGGGGGCTCCTATGGCTACACCTTC
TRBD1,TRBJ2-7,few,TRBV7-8,CASSLAPGQGSYEQYF,TGTGCCAGCAGCTTAGCTCCAGGACAGGGGTCCTACGAGCAGTACTTC
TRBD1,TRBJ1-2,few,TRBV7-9,CASSLAGQGDGYTF,TGTGCCAGCAGCTTAGCGGGGCAGGGGGATGGCTACACCTTC
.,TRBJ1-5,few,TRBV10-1,CAIGETGSNQPQHF,TGCGCCATTGGGGAAACAGGTAGCAATCAGCCCCAGCATTTT
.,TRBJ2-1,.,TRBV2,CASNFRPGYNEQFF,TGTGCCAGCAACTTTCGGCCGGGTTACAATGAGCAGTTCTTC
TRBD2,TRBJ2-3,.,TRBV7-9,CASSSPTSGGPDTQYF,TGTGCCAGCAGCTCCCCGACTAGCGGGGGCCCAGATACGCAGTATTTT
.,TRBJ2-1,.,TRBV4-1,CASSQDRSRFF,TGCGCCAGCAGCCAAGATCGGAGTAGATTCTTC
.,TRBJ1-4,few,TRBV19,CASSIGTATNEKLFF,TGTGCCAGTAGTATAGGGACTGCAACTAATGAAAAACTGTTTTTT
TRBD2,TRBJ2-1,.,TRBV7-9,CASSLVGLANNEQFF,TGTGCCAGCAGCCTAGTCGGACTAGCGAACAATGAGCAGTTCTTC
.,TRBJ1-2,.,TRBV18,CASSSISGGDDYGYTF,TGTGCCAGCTCATCAATTAGCGGGGGGGATGACTATGGCTACACCTTC
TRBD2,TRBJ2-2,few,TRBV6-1,CASGGGTSVTGELFF,TGTGCCAGCGGGGGAGGGACTTCAGTCACCGGGGAGCTGTTTTTT
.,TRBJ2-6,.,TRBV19,CASSMAGFGANVLTF,TGTGCCAGTAGTATGGCAGGGTTCGGGGCCAACGTCCTGACTTTC
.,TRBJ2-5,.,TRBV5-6,CASSLWDFQETQYF,TGTGCCAGCAGCTTGTGGGACTTTCAAGAGACCCAGTACTTC
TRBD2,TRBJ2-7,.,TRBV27,CASSPTGTSGGVHEQYF,TGTGCCAGCAGTCCCACCGGGACTAGCGGGGGGGTGCACGAGCAGTACTTC
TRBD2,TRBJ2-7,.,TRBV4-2,CASSHIAGGGNEQYF,TGTGCCAGCAGCCATATAGCGGGGGGTGGGAACGAGCAGTACTTC
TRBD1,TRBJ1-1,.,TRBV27,CASSYQGVNTEAFF,TGTGCCAGCAGTTACCAGGGGGTGAACACTGAAGCTTTCTTT
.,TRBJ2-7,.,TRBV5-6,CASSLGTTYEQYF,TGTGCCAGCAGCCTAGGGACAACTTACGAGCAGTACTTC
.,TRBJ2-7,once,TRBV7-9,CASSQQVSYEQYF,TGTGCCAGCAGCCAGCAGGTTTCCTACGAGCAGTACTTC
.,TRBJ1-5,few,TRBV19,CASSIISGNQPQHF,TGTGCCAGTAGTATAATCAGCGGCAATCAGCCCCAGCATTTT
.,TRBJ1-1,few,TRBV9,CASSEGGGTRDTEAFF,TGTGCCAGCAGCGAGGGAGGGGGGACCCGGGACACTGAAGCTTTCTTT
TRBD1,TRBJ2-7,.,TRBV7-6,CASSFRTGDYEQYF,TGTGCCAGCAGCTTCCGGACAGGTGACTACGAGCAGTACTTC
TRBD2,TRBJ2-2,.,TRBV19,CASSALAGHTGELFF,TGTGCCAGTAGTGCGCTAGCGGGGCACACCGGGGAGCTGTTTTTT
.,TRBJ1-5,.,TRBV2,CATRPGGGNQPQHF,TGTGCCACAAGGCCGGGAGGAGGCAATCAGCCCCAGCATTTT
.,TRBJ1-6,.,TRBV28,CASSLTSDSYNSPLHF,TGTGCCAGCAGTTTAACGTCAGACTCCTATAATTCCCCCCTCCACTTT
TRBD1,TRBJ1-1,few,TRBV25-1,CASSLRTGGNTEAFF,TGCGCCAGCAGCCTGAGGACAGGGGGGAACACTGAAGCTTTCTTT